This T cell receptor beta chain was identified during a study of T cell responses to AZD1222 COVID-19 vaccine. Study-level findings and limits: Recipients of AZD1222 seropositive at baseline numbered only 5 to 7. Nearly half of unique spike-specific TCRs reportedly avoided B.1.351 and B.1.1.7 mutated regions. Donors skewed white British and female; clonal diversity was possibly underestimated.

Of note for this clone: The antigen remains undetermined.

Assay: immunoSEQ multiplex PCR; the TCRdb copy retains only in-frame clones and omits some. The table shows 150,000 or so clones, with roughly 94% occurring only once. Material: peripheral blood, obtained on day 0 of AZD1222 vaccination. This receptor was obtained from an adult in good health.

This chain's CDR3 is CASSFTGGRGYTF. Here the CDR3 DNA reads TGTGCCAGCAGCTTTACAGGGGGTCGTGGCTACACCTTC. The chain has TRBV11-2 and TRBJ1-2; 8 nucleotides agree with TRBD1. CDR1 is SGHAT, CDR2 FQNNGV, per germline. With 3 bases clipped from V and 7 bases from J, the junction kept 4 bases outside the gene matches. This CDR3 region has 13 residues.